The entry below describes one T cell receptor beta chain. Its antigen is unidentified. Germline V gene sequence: CDR1 MNHEY, CDR2 SMNVEV (reference sequence). Trimming cost V 3 bases and J 7 bases, with 10 bases left between them. This CDR3 comprises 13 residues. This sample stems from a study of T cell repertoires in cytomegalovirus infection. Study summary: Shared public TCR beta signatures pointed to both CMV infection and a matching HLA type.

Findings and caveats of the study: Ex vivo responses were dominated by HLA-C-restricted CMV-specific TCR beta clonotypes. Individuals carrying CMV plus the relevant HLA were identified by cumulative frequency of public TCR beta families.

TCRdb fed the reads into MiXCR, producing one record per CDR3 protein. The sample lists fewer than 950,000 distinct CDR3 sequences, approximately 32% occurring once. The TCR was taken from a human donor in good health (CMV status not recorded). Some clones in this sample may be carry-over from other donors' samples. The V gene is TRBV27, the J gene TRBJ1-5; D is ambiguous. Sequencing used cultured CD8+ T cells from PBMCs, obtained from culture after CMV antigen stimulation. The CDR3 coding sequence is TGTGCCAGCAGTTTTTCCTCGGGGCAGCCCCAGCATTTT. It translates to CASSFSSGQPQHF.